Listed below are T cell receptor beta chains from one sample, sequenced in a study of T cell responses to AZD1222 COVID-19 vaccine. Only in-frame clones appear in the TCRdb table, and some are missing; sequencing was by immunoSEQ multiplex PCR. The top ten hold 8% of the sample, which has 85,000 to 130,000 clones, less than 95% seen once. Sample: peripheral blood, taken 28 days after the second AZD1222 dose. These receptors all stem from an adult who received the AZD1222 COVID-19 vaccine. Both conserved end residues are part of each CDR3. The D gene is left open where the match is weak.

d_call	v_call	j_call	cdr3_aa	cdr3_nt
.	TRBV4-3	TRBJ2-1	CASSQGRGHYNEQFF	TGCGCCAGCAGCCAAGGTCGGGGGCACTACAATGAGCAGTTCTTC
TRBD1	TRBV6-2/TRBV6-3	TRBJ2-3	CASSFPGQGGTDTQYF	TGTGCCAGCAGTTTTCCCGGACAGGGCGGCACAGATACGCAGTATTTT
.	TRBV4-1	TRBJ2-3	CASALGHTDTQYF	TGCGCCAGCGCCCTGGGCCACACAGATACGCAGTATTTT
TRBD1	TRBV5-4	TRBJ1-2	CASSQQGGRVYGYTF	TGTGCCAGCAGCCAACAGGGGGGCAGGGTCTATGGCTACACCTTC
.	TRBV3-1/TRBV3-2	TRBJ2-3	CASSQVLHTDTQYF	TGTGCCAGCAGCCAAGTTCTCCACACAGATACGCAGTATTTT
.	TRBV7-7	TRBJ2-2	CASSLEVRVDTGELFF	TGTGCTAGCAGCTTAGAGGTCAGGGTGGACACCGGGGAGCTGTTTTTT
.	TRBV28	TRBJ2-6	CASRSSSGANVLTF	TGTGCCAGCAGATCCAGCTCTGGGGCCAACGTCCTGACTTTC
TRBD2	TRBV6-4	TRBJ2-1	CASSEVAGGHNEQFF	TGTGCCAGCAGTGAGGTAGCGGGGGGGCACAATGAGCAGTTCTTC
.	TRBV29-1	TRBJ1-3	CSVAPYDNSGNTIYF	TGCAGCGTCGCCCCCTACGACAACTCTGGAAACACCATATATTTT
TRBD1	TRBV4-3	TRBJ2-1	CASSQAGWTGRYNEQFF	TGCGCCAGCAGCCAAGCGGGTTGGACAGGGCGATACAATGAGCAGTTCTTC
.	TRBV6-5	TRBJ1-1	CAIQRSGGTEAFF	TGTGCCATCCAGCGGTCTGGGGGCACTGAAGCTTTCTTT
.	TRBV10-3	TRBJ1-5	CAISVEGQGQPQHF	TGTGCCATCAGTGTGGAGGGGCAAGGTCAGCCCCAGCATTTT
TRBD1	TRBV9	TRBJ2-4	CASSGGTGLETKNIQYF	TGTGCCAGCAGCGGGGGGACAGGGTTGGAGACCAAAAACATTCAGTACTTC
.	TRBV25-1	TRBJ2-3	CASSEGATNTDTQYF	TGTGCCAGCAGTGAAGGGGCGACAAACACAGATACGCAGTATTTT
.	TRBV5-6	TRBJ2-7	CASQPLEGFSYEQYF	TGTGCCAGTCAACCCCTGGAGGGGTTCTCCTACGAGCAGTACTTC
.	TRBV11-2	TRBJ1-2	CASSEAGVYGYTF	TGTGCCAGCAGCGAAGCGGGGGTATATGGCTACACCTTC
TRBD1	TRBV23-1	TRBJ1-1	CASRGQANAEAFF	TGCGCCAGCAGGGGACAGGCAAACGCTGAAGCTTTCTTT
.	TRBV7-8	TRBJ1-5	CASSLDGGWEQPQHF	TGTGCCAGCAGCTTAGACGGGGGCTGGGAACAGCCCCAGCATTTT